Shown below are 12 T cell receptor beta chains from a single sample sequenced in a study of T cells in women clearing cervical HPV infection. Data came from immunoSEQ multiplex PCR; TCRdb stores just in-frame clones and leaves some out. The sample includes some 30,000 clones. Material for sequencing was blood buffy coat. These receptors were taken from a woman between 18 and 75 years old with a cervical HPV16 infection that either progressed to CIN3+ or cleared (not recorded which).

Comments on this clone: Its ends do not fully match the called genes, so a read error is possible. The CDR3 end lies 3 residues beyond the end of the read and is filled in from the germline J gene. The chain carries TRBV5-8 and TRBJ1-1; D not resolved. Germline V gene data show CDR1 as SGHTS and CDR2 as YDEGEE. The CDR3 totals 15 residues. CDR3 DNA, as far as it was read: TGTGCCGGCAGCTTGTGGGCAGCCGGGAACACTGAA. This sequence encodes CAGSLWAAGNTE. The whole CDR3 region reads CAGSLWAAGNTEAFF.

About this clone: Sequencing ends 3 residues short of the CDR3 end; the germline J gene provides the rest. The chain links TRBV19 to TRBJ2-2; 7 positions match TRBD2. This CDR3 comprises 14 residues. V dropped 7 bases and J dropped 5; count of bases not matched to a gene: 7. Per germline, CDR1 LNHDA and CDR2 SQIVND (reference sequence). The sequenced CDR3 bases are TGTGCCAGTAACTTCGTCGGGGGGACCGGGGAG. It translates to CASNFVGGTGE. The entire CDR3 is CASNFVGGTGELFF.

Notes on this clone: The read terminates 3 residues ahead of where the CDR3 ends, so the germline J gene completes it. V and J are TRBV2 and TRBJ1-2; 11 bases are a match to TRBD1. Germline-derived CDR1 and CDR2 are SNHLY and FYNNEI. CDR3 size: 13 residues. The junction had 1 base not matched to a gene; V was cut back by 6 bases and J by 4 bases. Partial CDR3 DNA: TGTGCCAGCAGCGGGACAGGGGGCTATGGC. It specifies CASSGTGGYG. The whole CDR3 is CASSGTGGYGYTF.

To note about this clone: The CDR3 is cut off 3 residues early in the read; its end comes from the germline J gene. The rearrangement links TRBV20-1 to TRBJ2-3, with unresolved D. The CDR3 contains 15 residues. Trimming removed 4 bases from V and 5 bases from J, with 19 bases in between. CDR1 is DFQATT and CDR2 is SNEGSKA in the germline V gene (reference sequence). CDR3 bases read: TGCAGTGCTATTCCGATAGCCGCGGTGCGAGATACG. Encoded protein: CSAIPIAAVRDT. The whole CDR3 protein reads CSAIPIAAVRDTQYF.

With respect to this clone: The CDR3 goes on 3 residues after the read ends, and that part is filled in from the germline J gene. This chain joins TRBV6-1 and TRBJ1-2; D is unclear. This CDR3 is 13 amino acids long. The V and J ends lost 0 bases and 3 bases respectively, with 5 bases between them. CDR1 and CDR2 from the germline V gene are MNHNS and SASEGT. The CDR3: CASSEAGYYGYTF. The part of the CDR3 DNA that was read is TGTGCCAGCAGTGAAGCCGGGTACTATGGC.

Note on this clone: The CDR3 end lies 3 residues beyond the end of the read and is filled in from the germline J gene. The chain couples TRBV2 to TRBJ2-2; 8 bases are shared with TRBD1. The CDR3 sequence is 14 residues long. The germline V gene encodes CDR1 SNHLY and CDR2 FYNNEI. The CDR3 here is CASIRTGFNEKLFF. CDR3 DNA, as far as it was read: TGTGCCAGCATAAGGACAGGGTTTAATGAAAAG.

As for this clone: Coverage ceases 3 residues before the CDR3 finishes, and the germline J gene fills in the end. The chain combines TRBV13 with TRBJ2-5; 8 bases are shared with TRBD2. CDR1 and CDR2 from the germline V gene are PRHDT and FYEKMQ (reference sequence). The CDR3 length is 14 residues. V lost 5 bases, J lost 4 bases, and 6 bases stayed unmatched. The part of the CDR3 DNA that was read is TGTGCCAGCAGCCTCGACGGGAGGGGAGAGACC. Its translation: CASSLDGRGET. The whole CDR3 region reads CASSLDGRGETQYF.

For this clone: The observed sequence ends 3 residues before the CDR3 terminus, with the missing tail filled in from the germline J gene. The chain employs TRBV20-1 and TRBJ2-2; 8 bases match TRBD1. CDR3 length: 15 residues. The germline V gene has CDR1 DFQATT and CDR2 SNEGSKA (reference sequence). CDR3 protein: CSATPPQGAREKLFF. The sequenced part of the CDR3 DNA is TGCAGTGCTACCCCCCCCCAGGGGGCGAGGGAAAAG.

As regards this clone: The read finishes 3 residues shy of the CDR3 end, and the germline J gene is used to complete it. This chain links TRBV5-1 with TRBJ2-2, with D maybe TRBD2 (5 bases). Per germline, CDR1 SGHRS and CDR2 YFSETQ. The V end was cut by 4 bases, the J end by 6 bases, with 10 bases between. This CDR3 has 13 amino acids. The chain's CDR3 is CASSRTLSGELFF. The part of the CDR3 DNA that was read is TGCGCCAGCAGCCGGACTTTATCCGGGGAG.

In regard to this clone: The read stops 3 residues short of the end of the CDR3; the missing end is completed from the germline J gene. The gene calls are TRBV7-9 and TRBJ1-4; 9 nucleotides align to TRBD1. The V segment lost 5 bases and the J segment 5 bases; nucleotides outside the gene matches: 6. Germline V gene sequence: CDR1 SEHNR, CDR2 FQNEAQ (reference sequence). There are 15 residues in the CDR3. The covered CDR3 bases are TGTGCCAGCAGCATAGACAGGGGGAAGAATGAAAAA. Its translation: CASSIDRGKNEK. The full CDR3 protein reads CASSIDRGKNEKLFF.

A remark on this clone: The DNA ends 3 residues before the CDR3 does, and the rest of the CDR3 is filled in from the germline J gene. The chain employs TRBV5-5 and TRBJ2-1; TRBD2 might be the D (6 bases). Germline V gives CDR1 SGHKS, CDR2 YYEKEE (reference sequence). The V end was cut by 4 bases, the J end by 8 bases, with 10 bases between. CDR3 size: 12 residues. CDR3 sequence reads: CASSLGGDEQFF. Incomplete CDR3 DNA: TGTGCCAGCAGCCTAGGAGGGGATGAG.

In regard to this clone: The read terminates 3 residues ahead of where the CDR3 ends, so the germline J gene completes it. The chain joins TRBV2 to TRBJ2-1, with D hard to call. The V gene's germline CDR1 is SNHLY and CDR2 FYNNEI. V was cut by 4 bases and J by 8 bases, with 18 bases left in between. The CDR3 totals 15 residues. The CDR3 region is CASSVMGLLGYEQFF. The covered CDR3 bases are TGTGCCAGCAGTGTAATGGGCCTCTTAGGATATGAG.